These 13 T cell receptor beta chains came from one sample sequenced in a study of PD-1 blockade in classical Hodgkin lymphoma. Stated time point: cycle 4 day 1 (C4D1), after less than seven weeks of nivolumab. After autologous stem cell transplantation all patients relapsed, and prior brentuximab vedotin exposure differed between cohorts. The repertoire was sequenced with immunoSEQ multiplex PCR; TCRdb's copy has only in-frame clones and lacks some. The data contain roughly 49,000 clones, 90% of them seen just once; the ten biggest clones take up roughly 13%. This sample comprised peripheral blood mononuclear cells (PBMCs), obtained before the fourth cycle of nivolumab. The source is a human donor with classical Hodgkin lymphoma.

The chain couples TRBV6-4 to TRBJ1-2, with D possibly being TRBD1 (6 bases). Germline CDR1 MRHNA, CDR2 SNTAGT. The CDR3 consists of 14 residues. The V end lost 0 bases, the J end lost 4 bases, and 9 bases lay between the germline ends. In DNA form, the CDR3 reads TGTGCCAGCAGTGACTCCGGGGGGCCCTATGGCTACACCTTC. It translates to CASSDSGGPYGYTF.

This chain links TRBV28 with TRBJ2-5; 12 positions agree with TRBD1. V dropped 3 bases and J dropped 2; count of bases not matched to a gene: 10. The CDR3 is 18 amino acids. Germline lookup yields CDR1 MDHEN and CDR2 SYDVKM. CDR3 residues: CASSFVGTGGGLQETQYF. In nucleotides, the CDR3 is TGTGCCAGCAGTTTTGTAGGGACAGGGGGCGGATTACAAGAGACCCAGTACTTC.

V gene TRBV7-6 combines with J gene TRBJ2-1, with TRBD2 matching 10 bases. This CDR3 contains 16 residues. Trimming removed 1 base from V and 7 bases from J; junction bases left unmatched: 7. Germline V gene lookup returns CDR1 SGHVS and CDR2 FNYEAQ. The CDR3 region is CASSLGSGRAGNEQFF. CDR3 DNA sequence: TGTGCCAGCAGCTTAGGAAGCGGGAGGGCCGGGAATGAGCAGTTCTTC.

This clone was seen only once. CDR3 DNA sequence: TGTGCCAGCAGTCCAAACAGGGGAGCGAACACTGAAGCTTTCTTT. Protein: CASSPNRGANTEAFF. This chain uses TRBV27 with TRBJ1-1; 7 nucleotides align to TRBD1. This CDR3 spans 15 amino acids. Germline-derived CDR1 and CDR2 are MNHEY and SMNVEV (reference sequence). V dropped 5 bases and J dropped 1; count of bases not matched to a gene: 7.

The chain links TRBV4-2 to TRBJ2-7, with D hard to call. Germline V gives CDR1 LGHNA, CDR2 YNFKEQ. This CDR3 has 11 amino acids. The ends were cut back, 1 base at V and 5 bases at J, with 3 bases in the middle. CDR3 amino acids: CASSQVDEQYF. The CDR3 bases are TGTGCCAGCAGCCAAGTAGACGAGCAGTACTTC.

This clone was picked up a small number of times. This chain connects TRBV6-5 to TRBJ2-1; 8 nucleotides line up with TRBD2. Germline V gene sequence: CDR1 MNHEY, CDR2 SVGAGI. This CDR3 is 14 amino acids long. The trim removed 5 bases at V and 3 bases at J, leaving 3 bases unmatched. The CDR3 sequence: CASSSGGFYNEQFF. The CDR3 coding sequence is TGTGCCAGCAGTAGCGGGGGATTCTACAATGAGCAGTTCTTC.

J is TRBJ1-4 and V is TRBV12-5; D is unresolved. V was clipped by 1 base and J by 0 bases, with 3 bases between them. This CDR3 has 14 amino acids. Per the germline V gene, CDR1 is LGHNT and CDR2 is FRNRAP. This CDR3 reads CASGLGTTNEKLFF. DNA of the CDR3: TGTGCTAGTGGTTTGGGCACAACTAATGAAAAACTGTTTTTT. The variable domain in full, with the rest retrieved from reference TRBV12-5 and TRBJ1-4, is DARVTQTPRHKVTEMGQEVTMRCQPILGHNTVFWYRQTMMQGLELLAYFRNRAPLDDSGMPKDRFSAEMPDATLATLKIQPSEPRDSAVYFCASGLGTTNEKLFFGSGTQLSVL.

The chain employs TRBV19 and TRBJ2-1; 9 bases map to TRBD1. Trimming took 5 bases from V and 8 from J; bases not matched to a gene: 10. This CDR3 has 15 residues. Per germline, CDR1 LNHDA and CDR2 SQIVND (reference sequence). CDR3 residues: CASSPTGQGRHEQFF. In DNA, the CDR3 is TGTGCCAGTAGTCCCACGGGACAGGGAAGACATGAGCAGTTCTTC.

V is TRBV5-8 and J is TRBJ2-1; D gene ambiguous. The V and J ends lost 0 bases and 0 bases respectively, with 10 bases between them. The CDR3 consists of 16 residues. The V gene's germline CDR1 is SGHTS and CDR2 YDEGEE. CDR3 sequence (DNA): TGTGCCAGCAGCTTGGAAAGCTGGAGCTCCTACAATGAGCAGTTCTTC. The encoded protein is CASSLESWSSYNEQFF.

V usage is TRBV19 and J usage is TRBJ1-1; possible D gene TRBD1, 6 bases. The CDR3 totals 14 residues. With 5 bases removed from V and 1 base from J, the gap between germline ends came to 11 bases. The germline CDR1 and CDR2 sequences are LNHDA and SQIVND (reference sequence). The CDR3 DNA reads as TGTGCCAGTAGTGCGTCCAGGGGGAACACTGAAGCTTTCTTT. Residues: CASSASRGNTEAFF. Based on the CDR3 plus reference TRBV19 and TRBJ1-1, the full variable domain is DGGITQSPKYLFRKEGQNVTLSCEQNLNHDAMYWYRQDPGQGLRLIYYSQIVNDFQKGDIAEGYSVSREKKESFPLTVTSAQKNPTAFYLCASSASRGNTEAFFGQGTRLTVV.

V gene TRBV4-2 combines with J gene TRBJ2-2; D uncertain. Trimming shortened V by 1 base and J by 8 bases, and 8 bases separated the two germline ends. The germline V gene has CDR1 LGHNA and CDR2 YNFKEQ. The length of the CDR3 is 13 residues. The CDR3 here is CASSQGSPGELFF. CDR3 nucleotides: TGTGCCAGCAGCCAAGGTAGCCCGGGGGAGCTGTTTTTT.

The chain joins TRBV18 to TRBJ2-1; D possibly corresponds to TRBD1 (7 bases). The CDR3 is made up of 15 amino acids. CDR1 KGHSH and CDR2 LQKENI come from the germline V gene. V gave up 6 bases and J gave up 3 bases, with 15 bases separating them. The CDR3 region is CASSRAGQLYNEQFF. In nucleotides, the CDR3 is TGTGCCAGCTCTCGCGCGGGACAGCTCTACAATGAGCAGTTCTTC. The complete variable domain, with remaining parts taken from reference TRBV18 and TRBJ2-1, reads NAGVMQNPRHLVRRRGQEARLRCSPMKGHSHVYWYRQLPEEGLKFMVYLQKENIIDESGMPKERFSAEFPKEGPSILRIQQVVRGDSAAYFCASSRAGQLYNEQFFGPGTRLTVL.

The J gene is TRBJ1-1, the V gene TRBV10-1; 7 bases match TRBD1. CDR1 and CDR2 (germline): WNHNN, SYGVQD (reference sequence). V lost 4 bases to trimming and J lost 6 bases; unmatched junction nucleotides: 14. This CDR3 spans 16 amino acids. This chain's CDR3 is CASSAGTATHYAEAFF. The CDR3 nucleotides are TGCGCCAGCAGTGCCGGGACAGCGACTCATTATGCTGAAGCTTTCTTT.